This T cell receptor (beta chain) comes out of a study of cytomegalovirus exposure and HLA in healthy donors. Researchers ran the PCR with 60 Vbeta and 13 Jbeta primers. Assay: immunoSEQ multiplex PCR; the TCRdb copy retains only in-frame clones and omits some. The table shows 150,000 to 200,000 clones, with approximately 85% occurring only once. There are 12 residues in the CDR3. Germline-derived CDR1 and CDR2 are SGHTA and FQGNSA. The V gene lost 5 bases and the J gene lost 6 bases, with 5 bases spanning the gap. The chain employs TRBV7-2 and TRBJ1-6; the D is unclear. Sequencing input: PBMCs. The sequence was collected from a young man in good health and CMV-seropositive. CDR3 in DNA: TGTGCCAGCAGCCGACTTAATTCACCCCTCCACTTT. This gives the protein CASSRLNSPLHF.